This T cell receptor (beta chain) was retrieved from a study of cytomegalovirus exposure and HLA in healthy donors. A word on this clone: Its cognate antigen is unknown.

The CDR3 consists of 12 residues. With 4 bases removed from V and 8 bases from J, the gap between germline ends came to 8 bases. Looked up from germline, CDR1 is MGHRA and CDR2 is YSYEKL. Primers included in the PCR were 60 Vbeta and 13 Jbeta primers. Profiling relied on immunoSEQ multiplex PCR, and the TCRdb table lists in-frame clones only, not all of them. The top ten hold less than 4.5% of the sample, which has roughly 200,000 clones, about three quarters seen once. Study observations and caveats: A later analysis revealed that TCR association rates differed between HLA loci, peaking at DRB1 and bottoming out at HLA-C. Sequencing probably produced one cluster of sequence variants that were highly shared. Earlier analysis found most TCR beta V segments productive about 87% or about 30% of the time. Through in vitro validation, three CMV-associated chains were shown to be specific for CMV antigens.

The sequence derives from an older woman in good health and CMV-seropositive. The chain uses TRBV4-1 and TRBJ2-2; D unresolved. The sequenced material came from PBMCs. As DNA, the CDR3 is TGCGCCAGCAGCCTCCCCAGAGGGGAGCTGTTTTTT. It is translated as CASSLPRGELFF.